The rows below give T cell receptor beta chains drawn from one sample of a study of cytomegalovirus exposure and HLA in healthy donors. TCRdb keeps only in-frame clones here, not all; method: immunoSEQ multiplex PCR. The sample table sets out 100,000 to 150,000 clones. The sequenced sample was PBMCs. The receptor set was obtained from a woman aged 40 to 50 in good health and CMV-seronegative. Both conserved end residues are part of each CDR3. The D gene is left open where the match is weak.

V: TRBV9; J: TRBJ2-3; D: -; CDR3: CASSVFQELDTQYF; DNA: TGTGCCAGCAGCGTATTCCAGGAATTAGATACGCAGTATTTT
V: TRBV9; J: TRBJ2-2; D: TRBD1; CDR3: CASSVVVQGATLTGELFF; DNA: TGTGCCAGCAGCGTAGTCGTACAGGGGGCCACCCTCACCGGGGAGCTGTTTTTT
V: TRBV28; J: TRBJ1-4; D: TRBD1; CDR3: CASSRTGDLETNEKLFF; DNA: TGTGCCAGCAGTCGGACAGGGGACTTAGAAACTAATGAAAAACTGTTTTTT
V: TRBV25-1; J: TRBJ2-2; D: -; CDR3: CASSESGARTGELFF; DNA: TGTGCCAGCAGTGAATCTGGGGCCCGCACCGGGGAGCTGTTTTTT
V: TRBV5-1; J: TRBJ2-6; D: -; CDR3: CASSLGTGISGANVLTF; DNA: TGCGCCAGCAGCCTCGGAACAGGTATCTCTGGGGCCAACGTCCTGACTTTC
V: TRBV14; J: TRBJ2-3; D: -; CDR3: CASSQVAGGTQYF; DNA: TGTGCCAGCAGCCAAGTGGCCGGGGGTACGCAGTATTTT
V: TRBV27; J: TRBJ2-3; D: -; CDR3: CASSSPLTDTQYF; DNA: TGTGCCAGCAGTTCACCTCTAACAGATACGCAGTATTTT
V: TRBV5-8; J: TRBJ1-2; D: TRBD1; CDR3: CASSLRDRVDRGYTF; DNA: TGTGCCAGCAGCTTGAGAGACAGGGTAGATCGGGGCTACACCTTC
V: TRBV4-2; J: TRBJ1-5; D: TRBD1; CDR3: CASSPPEGPGTGNQPQHF; DNA: TGTGCCAGCAGCCCACCTGAAGGGCCCGGGACAGGGAATCAGCCCCAGCATTTT
V: TRBV6-5; J: TRBJ2-4; D: -; CDR3: CASSYQVWSSKNIQYF; DNA: TGTGCCAGCAGTTACCAAGTCTGGAGTTCCAAAAACATTCAGTACTTC
V: TRBV6-5; J: TRBJ2-5; D: -; CDR3: CASSYGQQETQYF; DNA: TGTGCCAGCAGTTACGGGCAGCAAGAGACCCAGTACTTC
V: TRBV5-1; J: TRBJ2-5; D: -; CDR3: CASSLIQGGSRGRETQYF; DNA: TGCGCCAGCAGCTTGATCCAGGGGGGTAGCAGGGGTCGAGAGACCCAGTACTTC
V: TRBV11-1; J: TRBJ2-5; D: -; CDR3: CASSSGETQYF; DNA: TGTGCCAGCAGCTCCGGAGAGACCCAGTACTTC
V: TRBV27; J: TRBJ2-7; D: -; CDR3: CASALYTAYEQYF; DNA: TGTGCCTCAGCACTGTACACAGCCTACGAGCAGTACTTC
V: TRBV10-3; J: TRBJ1-1; D: TRBD1; CDR3: CAIWEQGQRTEAFF; DNA: TGTGCCATCTGGGAACAGGGGCAGAGGACTGAAGCTTTCTTT
V: TRBV2; J: TRBJ1-6; D: -; CDR3: CASRRQSPRLNSPLHF; DNA: TGTGCCAGCAGGCGACAGTCGCCCCGTCTTAATTCACCCCTCCACTTT
V: TRBV9; J: TRBJ1-4; D: TRBD1; CDR3: CASSVDRADRKLFF; DNA: TGTGCCAGCAGCGTGGACAGGGCCGACCGGAAACTGTTTTTT
V: TRBV4-3; J: TRBJ1-1; D: -; CDR3: CASSLSGAGTEAFF; DNA: TGCGCCAGCAGCCTCAGTGGCGCGGGGACTGAAGCTTTCTTT
V: TRBV9; J: TRBJ1-1; D: -; CDR3: CASSHPVAEAFF; DNA: TGTGCCAGCAGCCATCCGGTCGCTGAAGCTTTCTTT
V: TRBV9; J: TRBJ1-1; D: TRBD1; CDR3: CASSARQTGEAEAFF; DNA: TGTGCCAGCAGCGCCCGCCAGACAGGGGAAGCTGAAGCTTTCTTT
V: TRBV4-2; J: TRBJ2-7; D: -; CDR3: CASSQDRDNSYEQYF; DNA: TGTGCCAGCAGCCAAGACCGGGACAACTCCTACGAGCAGTACTTC
V: TRBV27; J: TRBJ1-5; D: TRBD1; CDR3: CASSSLGTGRNQPQHF; DNA: TGTGCCAGCAGTTCTTTAGGGACAGGACGCAATCAGCCCCAGCATTTT
V: TRBV7-2; J: TRBJ2-5; D: -; CDR3: CASSRGPARETQYF; DNA: TGTGCCAGCAGCCGTGGTCCCGCCCGGGAGACCCAGTACTTC
V: TRBV29-1; J: TRBJ2-1; D: TRBD2; CDR3: CSTRLAGGPLNRNEQFF; DNA: TGCAGCACCAGACTAGCGGGGGGGCCTTTAAATCGCAATGAGCAGTTCTTC
V: TRBV10-3; J: TRBJ1-2; D: TRBD1; CDR3: CAIRPTTVRSGGTWGYTF; DNA: TGTGCCATCAGGCCCACGACCGTGAGGTCAGGGGGTACTTGGGGCTACACCTTC
V: TRBV4-3; J: TRBJ2-1; D: TRBD1; CDR3: CASSRDRADEQFF; DNA: TGCGCCAGCAGCCGGGACAGGGCGGATGAGCAGTTCTTC